This entry describes one T cell receptor beta chain. The target antigen is unknown. These data are taken from a study of CD8 T cells in ankylosing spondylitis. Libraries of TCR beta came from quantitative 5'-RACE with molecular barcodes. TCRdb re-called the 5' RACE reads through MiXCR, storing one row per CDR3 protein. The data contain roughly 200,000 distinct CDR3 sequences, around 24% of them seen just once; the ten biggest clones take up less than 8.5%. Broader study findings: Matched ankylosing spondylitis synovial fluid reportedly showed significant enrichment of disease-linked clones. What seemed typical of ankylosing spondylitis blood was a TCR beta motif built from roughly eight highly homologous variants.

Germline V gene sequence: CDR1 SQVTM, CDR2 ANQGSEA. The CDR3 spans 15 residues. V was shortened by 6 bases and J by 9 bases, with 24 bases between the two germline ends. This sequence was found in a male donor with ankylosing spondylitis or in good health (not recorded which). The V and J genes are TRBV29-1 and TRBJ2-1, with D possibly TRBD1 on 6 matching bases. Sequencing was performed on blood, either unsorted or a sorted T cell fraction (not recorded which). The CDR3 DNA reads TGCAGCGTCTCCCCGGGACAATTAGGGCGTGGTGAGCAGTTCTTC. It yields the protein CSVSPGQLGRGEQFF.